This T cell receptor (beta chain) appears in the sequencing data of a study of vaccination effects on CD4 cells after COVID-19. Study as a whole: Each culture well received about 2 million PBMC. These cells were then cultured in IMDM with about 10 IU/ml IL-2 and about 9.4 ug/ml peptides.

Remarks on this clone: What it binds is not known.

Having been cultured for roughly 11 days, the cells underwent CD4+ T cell isolation. Nucleocapsid antibodies were negative in the vaccine recipients, who had never had SARS-CoV-2 infection. Profiled with immunoSEQ multiplex PCR; TCRdb holds only in-frame clones, not every one. This sample carries tens of thousands of clones, roughly two thirds of them seen once, and the ten largest clones take about 9.8%. Sequencing used CD4+ T cells from PBMCs cultured without peptide, obtained before COVID-19 vaccination. This receptor was obtained from a human donor who received a COVID-19 vaccine.

CDR3 in DNA: TGTGCCAGCAGCTTGTCGGGACTAGCGGGAAAGGTCGGGGAGCTGTTTTTT. It encodes CASSLSGLAGKVGELFF. The chain has TRBV5-4 and TRBJ2-2, with TRBD2 matching over 13 bases. The CDR3 is made up of 17 amino acids. Germline-derived CDR1 and CDR2 are SGHNT and YYREEE (reference sequence). Trimming cost V 1 base and J 7 bases; bases outside gene matches: 7. Drawing the rest from reference TRBV5-4 and TRBJ2-2, the complete variable domain is ETGVTQSPTHLIKTRGQQVTLRCSSQSGHNTVSWYQQALGQGPQFIFQYYREEENGRGNFPPRFSGLQFPNYSSELNVNALELDDSALYLCASSLSGLAGKVGELFFGEGSRLTVL.